This T cell receptor beta chain was documented in a study of control samples from healthy donors and cancer patients (dated by TCRdb to the early 2020s). The CDR3 runs 11 amino acids, cysteine and phenylalanine included. The retained sequence is limited to the CDR3, 33 bases, with the frame set at the first base. Sequences LGHNA (CDR1) and YNFKEQ (CDR2) are obtained from the germline V gene. The V end loses 4 bases and the J end loses 6 bases, and a stretch of 5 bases separates them. Library preparation was by the immunoSEQ multiplex PCR assay. The immuneACCESS repertoire file appears here via TCRdb, limited to in-frame rearrangements. These files lack a portion of the clones; in checked studies, under half of the deficit traces to unresolved V genes, and the cause of the others is not known. Within this sample are under 60,000 clones, with roughly 94% of them counted one time only. The ten largest clones capture roughly 4% of the sample.

With respect to this clone: Its antigen remains unidentified. No base qualities exist here, and no much larger clone lies one base off it.

Rearrangement joined TRBV4-2 to TRBJ2-3; the D gene is perhaps TRBD2, on 5 matching bases. The material sequenced was blood. This TCR was sampled from a man aged 25-45 years in good health. The nucleotides are TGTGCCAGCAGCCGAGGGGATACGCAGTATTTT. Translated, this is CASSRGDTQYF.